The 27 T cell receptor beta chains below were found in one sample sequenced in a study of T cell responses to AZD1222 COVID-19 vaccine. Sequencing was performed with immunoSEQ multiplex PCR; in TCRdb, only in-frame clones are kept and a portion is missing. The data show 150,000 or so clones, more than 80% seen once. Sequenced material: peripheral blood, taken 28 days after the second dose of the MenACWY control vaccine. All receptors derive from an adult who received the MenACWY meningococcal vaccine as a control.

The V call is TRBV20-1, the J call TRBJ1-2; 7 nucleotides match TRBD1. The CDR3 is made up of 16 amino acids. Germline V gene lookup returns CDR1 DFQATT and CDR2 SNEGSKA (reference sequence). V was pared by 3 bases and J by 4 bases, with 14 bases of the junction left unmatched. The CDR3 bases are TGCAGTGCTAGTTATGGGGGACAGAGAACCACCTATGGCTACACCTTC. Protein product: CSASYGGQRTTYGYTF.

The count of this clone is one. The V call is TRBV19, the J call TRBJ2-7; D possibly corresponds to TRBD1 (5 bases). Germline CDR1 reads LNHDA; CDR2 reads SQIVND (reference sequence). CDR3 length equals 14 residues. V was trimmed by 5 bases and J by 1 base, leaving 12 bases between them. Here the CDR3 DNA reads TGTGCCAGTAGTTTATCGACAGATTCCTACGAGCAGTACTTC. It encodes CASSLSTDSYEQYF.

J is TRBJ2-3 and V is TRBV5-4, with no clear D. CDR1 and CDR2 (germline): SGHNT, YYREEE (reference sequence). The CDR3 sequence is 13 residues long. Between the trimmed V and J ends, which lost 5 bases and 0 bases, there was a span of 7 bases. Here the CDR3 reads CASRIVSTDTQYF. CDR3 nucleotide sequence: TGTGCCAGCAGGATCGTAAGCACAGATACGCAGTATTTT.

The V and J genes are TRBV7-6 and TRBJ2-2; D is possibly TRBD1 (6 bases). Germline CDR1 SGHVS, CDR2 FNYEAQ. The CDR3 runs 16 residues. V lost 5 bases, J lost 3 bases, and 16 bases lay in between. This CDR3 is CASSRRSGVDTGELFF. The CDR3 nucleotides are TGTGCCAGCAGCCGCCGGTCAGGGGTGGACACCGGGGAGCTGTTTTTT.

The V and J genes are TRBV12-3 or TRBV12-4 and TRBJ1-1; tentative D call: TRBD1 (5 bases). The length of the CDR3 is 13 residues. V lost 3 bases and J 6 bases, leaving 11 bases between the germline ends. The CDR3, as DNA: TGTGCCAGCAGTTTGGTCAGGGAGGCTGAAGCTTTCTTT. Translation: CASSLVREAEAFF.

The rearrangement uses TRBV7-2 and TRBJ2-1; no firm D call. Trimming took off 4 bases at V and 10 bases at J, with 14 bases between the two ends. The CDR3 spans 13 residues. The germline V gene has CDR1 SGHTA and CDR2 FQGNSA. The CDR3 spells CASSSFTSIEQFF. CDR3 coding DNA: TGTGCCAGCAGCTCCTTTACTTCCATCGAGCAGTTCTTC.

The rearrangement joins TRBV3-1 (or the pseudogene TRBV3-2) to TRBJ2-7, with unresolved D. Trimming shortened V by 2 bases and J by 7 bases, and 21 bases separated the two germline ends. Germline V CDR1 and CDR2: LGHDT, YNNKEL (reference sequence). This CDR3 region has 16 residues. The CDR3: CASSQFRDNKPQEQYF. The DNA of the CDR3 is TGTGCCAGCAGCCAATTTAGAGACAATAAGCCTCAGGAGCAGTACTTC.

The V and J genes are TRBV24-1 and TRBJ2-2, with TRBD1 matching 8 bases. Germline V lookup: CDR1 KGHDR, CDR2 SFDVKD. Trimming cost V 4 bases and J 4 bases; bases outside gene matches: 4. The CDR3 has 15 amino acids. The CDR3 is CATSETGVSTGELFF. In DNA, the CDR3 is TGTGCCACCAGTGAGACAGGGGTGAGCACCGGGGAGCTGTTTTTT.

Written as DNA, the CDR3 is TGTGCCAGCAGCTTGGAGTTAGGGACAGTGATTAGATCGAACACTGAAGCTTTCTTT. Its translation is CASSLELGTVIRSNTEAFF. V usage is TRBV5-8 and J usage is TRBJ1-1, with 7 bases that match TRBD1. Looked up from germline, CDR1 is SGHTS and CDR2 is YDEGEE. The CDR3 has 19 amino acids. The J segment lost 1 base and the V segment lost 0 bases, leaving 15 bases of the junction unmatched.

This chain links TRBV18 with TRBJ1-1, with 7 nucleotides matching TRBD1. Germline V lookup: CDR1 KGHSH, CDR2 LQKENI. Trimming took 5 bases from V and 5 from J; bases not matched to a gene: 11. CDR3 length: 15 amino acids. The CDR3: CASSSIYRGGTEAFF. The DNA for the CDR3 is TGTGCCAGCTCATCAATTTACAGGGGTGGGACTGAAGCTTTCTTT.

The chain combines TRBV7-2 with TRBJ1-5, with 9 bases matching TRBD1. Germline lookup yields CDR1 SGHTA and CDR2 FQGNSA. After removal of 3 bases from V and 6 bases from J, the junction contained 6 bases not matched to a gene. The CDR3 is made up of 15 amino acids. The CDR3 here is CASSLVDRGGQPQHF. DNA of the CDR3: TGTGCCAGCAGCTTGGTGGACAGGGGTGGTCAGCCCCAGCATTTT.

The rearrangement links TRBV10-3 to TRBJ2-7; 7 nucleotides agree with TRBD2. With V trimmed by 7 bases and J by 0 bases, 3 bases remained unmatched. CDR1 is ENHRY and CDR2 is SYGVKD in the germline V gene. CDR3 length equals 13 residues. Written as DNA, the CDR3 is TGTGCCATCACCAGCGGGGCCTCCTACGAGCAGTACTTC. Translation: CAITSGASYEQYF.

This clone has a single count. The V call is TRBV10-1, the J call TRBJ2-5; weak D call: TRBD2 (6 bases). The V end lost 5 bases, the J end lost 5 bases, and 21 bases lay between the germline ends. CDR1 is WNHNN, CDR2 SYGVQD, per germline (reference sequence). The CDR3 consists of 16 residues. The CDR3 here is CASSHGRGTRGETQYF. The CDR3 coding sequence is TGCGCCAGCAGTCACGGTCGCGGGACCCGGGGGGAGACCCAGTACTTC.

This chain connects TRBV5-1 to TRBJ2-2; 10 bases map to TRBD2. In germline, CDR1 is SGHRS, CDR2 YFSETQ. The CDR3 covers 17 residues. The V gene end was trimmed by 5 bases and the J gene end by 8 bases; junction bases not matched to a gene: 15. The CDR3 sequence: CASSIRSGRDTGGELFF. CDR3 bases: TGCGCCAGCAGTATACGAAGCGGGAGGGACACCGGTGGGGAGCTGTTTTTT.

J is TRBJ1-1 and V is TRBV25-1; no clear D. The CDR3 sequence is 11 residues long. Per the germline V gene, CDR1 is MGHDK and CDR2 is SYGVNS. The V end was cut by 8 bases, the J end by 8 bases, with 12 bases between. The CDR3 spells CASRMTNEAFF. CDR3 sequence (DNA): TGTGCCAGCCGTATGACCAACGAAGCTTTCTTT.

V and J are TRBV7-2 and TRBJ1-6, with D maybe TRBD1 (5 bases). CDR3 length: 13 amino acids. V dropped 6 bases and J dropped 13 bases, with 16 bases sitting between them. CDR1 is SGHTA, CDR2 FQGNSA, per germline. CDR3 amino acids: CASRKKAGTPLHF. The CDR3 DNA sequence: TGTGCCAGCAGGAAAAAAGCGGGGACCCCCCTCCACTTT.

This CDR3 is CASSLSRNNSPLHF. The CDR3 DNA is TGTGCCAGCAGTTTGAGCAGGAATAATTCACCCCTCCACTTT. This sequence joins TRBV27 and TRBJ1-6; D is unresolved. Germline-derived CDR1 and CDR2 are MNHEY and SMNVEV (reference sequence). The CDR3 is 14 residues long. Trimming shortened V by 3 bases and J by 5 bases, and 8 bases separated the two germline ends.

The chain uses TRBV9 and TRBJ2-7; TRBD2 matches at 8 bases. Germline CDR1 is SGDLS and CDR2 is YYNGEE. The V gene end was trimmed by 1 base and the J gene end by 1 base; junction bases not matched to a gene: 4. The CDR3 runs to 15 residues. CDR3 nucleotides: TGTGCCAGCAGCGTACAAGCGGGAGAATCCTACGAGCAGTACTTC. Residues: CASSVQAGESYEQYF.

This rearrangement joins TRBV5-1 to TRBJ2-3; D gene uncertain. The CDR3 sequence is 15 residues long. Trimming removed 0 bases from V and 0 bases from J, with 8 bases in between. Germline V gene lookup returns CDR1 SGHRS and CDR2 YFSETQ. The CDR3 DNA reads TGCGCCAGCAGCTTGGGGGCGCTTAGCACAGATACGCAGTATTTT. It is translated as CASSLGALSTDTQYF. Complete variable domain (other parts from reference TRBV5-1 and TRBJ2-3): KAGVTQTPRYLIKTRGQQVTLSCSPISGHRSVSWYQQTPGQGLQFLFEYFSETQRNKGNFPGRFSGRQFSNSRSEMNVSTLELGDSALYLCASSLGALSTDTQYFGPGTRLTVL.

J is TRBJ2-2 and V is TRBV10-1, with D perhaps TRBD2 (5 bases). V lost 8 bases to trimming and J lost 7 bases, with 17 bases between them. The CDR3 extends over 14 amino acids. Germline V gene sequence: CDR1 WNHNN, CDR2 SYGVQD (reference sequence). The CDR3 reads CASSSQLVGGELFF. DNA of the CDR3: TGCGCCAGCTCAAGTCAACTAGTGGGCGGGGAGCTGTTTTTT.

The chain links TRBV6-5 to TRBJ2-7, with 7 bases matching TRBD2. The V and J ends lost 6 bases and 3 bases, in that order; junction bases with no gene match: 8. Germline-derived CDR1 and CDR2 are MNHEY and SVGAGI. The CDR3 is 14 residues long. CDR3 region: CASSYRTSIYEQYF. CDR3 bases: TGTGCCAGCAGCTATCGGACTAGTATCTACGAGCAGTACTTC.

The J gene is TRBJ2-7, the V gene TRBV10-3; 10 nucleotides align to TRBD1. Germline V gene data show CDR1 as ENHRY and CDR2 as SYGVKD. Unmatched junction bases numbered 4, after V lost 6 bases and J lost 2 bases. This CDR3 region has 14 residues. The CDR3 region is CAISGTGVPYEQYF. CDR3 coding DNA: TGTGCCATCAGCGGGACAGGGGTTCCCTACGAGCAGTACTTC.

This clone was seen a single time. This CDR3 is CSANRGPDYEQYF. Written as DNA, the CDR3 is TGCAGCGCAAACAGGGGGCCAGACTACGAGCAGTACTTC. V and J are TRBV29-1 and TRBJ2-7, with 9 bases aligning to TRBD1. Germline V gene data show CDR1 as SQVTM and CDR2 as ANQGSEA. The junction had 7 bases not matched to a gene; V was cut back by 7 bases and J by 3 bases. The length of the CDR3 is 13 residues.

The chain combines TRBV19 with TRBJ2-7, with D possibly being TRBD1 or TRBD2 (6 bases each). Per the germline V gene, CDR1 is LNHDA and CDR2 is SQIVND (reference sequence). The V end lost 4 bases, the J end lost 6 bases, and 13 bases lay between the germline ends. The CDR3 is made up of 13 amino acids. The CDR3 loop reads CASSRAGDFEQYF. The CDR3 DNA reads as TGTGCCAGTAGTAGGGCAGGGGACTTCGAGCAGTACTTC. The full variable domain, its missing parts supplied by reference TRBV19 and TRBJ2-7, is DGGITQSPKYLFRKEGQNVTLSCEQNLNHDAMYWYRQDPGQGLRLIYYSQIVNDFQKGDIAEGYSVSREKKESFPLTVTSAQKNPTAFYLCASSRAGDFEQYFGPGTRLTVT.

The chain combines TRBV20-1 with TRBJ1-2; no firm D call. The CDR3 consists of 11 residues. In germline, CDR1 is DFQATT, CDR2 SNEGSKA (reference sequence). V lost 3 bases and J 8 bases, leaving 10 bases between the germline ends. CDR3 sequence (DNA): TGCAGTGCTAGCGTCCCCCGAGGCTACACCTTC. It yields the protein CSASVPRGYTF.

The chain carries TRBV7-9 and TRBJ2-3; D possibly uses TRBD1 or TRBD2 (5 bases each). V was shortened by 3 bases and J by 3 bases, with 16 bases between the two germline ends. The germline V gene encodes CDR1 SEHNR and CDR2 FQNEAQ (reference sequence). The CDR3 covers 16 residues. CDR3 DNA: TGTGCCAGCAGCTTGTCCGGGGCAGGGCTAACAGATACGCAGTATTTT. It yields the protein CASSLSGAGLTDTQYF. The full variable domain, its missing parts supplied by reference TRBV7-9 and TRBJ2-3, is DTGVSQNPRHKITKRGQNVTFRCDPISEHNRLYWYRQTLGQGPEFLTYFQNEAQLEKSRLLSDRFSAERPKGSFSTLEIQRTEQGDSAMYLCASSLSGAGLTDTQYFGPGTRLTVL.

CDR3 amino acids: CASSRGQGNEKLFF. CDR3 nucleotide sequence: TGTGCCAGTAGTCGAGGACAGGGGAATGAAAAACTGTTTTTT. V and J are TRBV19 and TRBJ1-4, with 9 bases aligning to TRBD1. From germline, CDR1 is LNHDA and CDR2 SQIVND (reference sequence). The CDR3 extends over 14 amino acids. Losses at the gene ends were 5 bases for V and 5 bases for J; bases not matched to a gene: 3.